This TCR beta chain originates from a study of tumor-infiltrating lymphocytes in primary liver carcinoma. Study context: Stage T1-T3 N0M0 and a size of about 4 to 11 cm characterized the tumors.

The germline V gene encodes CDR1 SGHAT and CDR2 FQNNGV. The CDR3 contains 13 residues. Study-wide findings and caveats: Only around 7-25% of top clones occurred in all five tumor regions. Among the pair types, tumor region pairs showed more overlap than tumor-adjacent and tumor-blood pairs.

Concerning this clonotype itself: The antigen remains unidentified. The junction shows a germline mismatch at one end, possibly a read error.

Bulk tissue was left unsorted, and RNA and DNA were co-extracted from 20-30 mg of it. Production of TCR beta cDNA used around 0.45 ug total RNA together with a constant-region primer. ARM-PCR was slightly modified, and three nested multiplex PCR rounds with it gave rise to the TCR beta libraries. It was with TRBV1-TRBV30 forward primers and a C-beta reverse primer that the first two PCR rounds were run, at roughly 11 cycles each. TCRdb passed the multiplex PCR reads through MiXCR, listing each CDR3 protein once. The sample has about 120,000 distinct CDR3 sequences, 50% to 65% seen once. This TCR was recovered from an older woman with primary liver carcinoma and hepatitis B virus infection. The specimen sequenced was liver tumor tissue from sampling region 1. Subset indicated: tumor region T1, superior pole. The rearrangement links TRBV11-2 to TRBJ2-7; 11 bases agree with TRBD2. The CDR3 protein is CVSSLTSGGEQYF. CDR3 nucleotides: TGTGTCAGCAGCTTAACTAGCGGGGGTGAGCAGTACTTC.